Sequencing of this T cell receptor beta chain was carried out in a study of T cell responses to AZD1222 COVID-19 vaccine. Whole-study results and caveats: Close to half of spike-specific TCRs reportedly recognize unmutated variant regions. It was only six AZD1222 recipients who were seropositive at baseline. Spike-specific TCR repertoires showed rising breadth and depth after two AZD1222 doses.

Second-dose timings of about 4 or about 12 weeks were pooled. Per germline, CDR1 MNHNS and CDR2 SASEGT. This CDR3 region has 15 residues. Trimming cost V 3 bases and J 4 bases, with 14 bases left between them. This table comes from immunoSEQ multiplex PCR, and its TCRdb copy is limited to in-frame clones, with some not included. The data show fewer than 150,000 clones, approximately 90% seen once. Notes on this clone: The antigen remains undetermined.

This sequence originates from an adult who received the AZD1222 COVID-19 vaccine. The chain carries TRBV6-1 and TRBJ2-3; D is perhaps TRBD1 or TRBD2 (6 bases each). Specimen: peripheral blood, collected 28 days after the second AZD1222 dose. The DNA of the CDR3 is TGTGCCAGCAGTGAGGAGGGGGAAGGGGCAGATACGCAGTATTTT. Protein sequence: CASSEEGEGADTQYF.